A selection of T cell receptor beta chains follows, all from one sample in a study of T cell responses to AZD1222 COVID-19 vaccine. The table came from immunoSEQ multiplex PCR; TCRdb's copy has only in-frame clones and leaves some out. In the table there are hundreds of thousands of clones, 90% to 95% of which are singletons. This specimen was peripheral blood, taken 28 days after the second AZD1222 dose. The receptors were sampled from an adult who received the AZD1222 COVID-19 vaccine. CDR3s include the opening cysteine and the closing phenylalanine or tryptophan. A D gene is named only where the DNA matches it firmly.

V gene	D gene	CDR3 protein
TRBV20-1	.	CSASPSEQYF
TRBV7-9	.	CASSSQGGTYEQYF
TRBV21-1	.	CASSSQQGTDTQYF
TRBV11-2	TRBD1	CASSLELTGGQHF
TRBV6-2/TRBV6-3	.	CASSFQGRRTGELFF
TRBV5-1	TRBD2	CASSLNGRTYNEQFF
TRBV19	.	CATAGTTNYGYTF
TRBV9	.	CASSVAPAASGNTIYF
TRBV2	.	CASSVRQPSTDTQYF
TRBV7-2	TRBD2	CASSFSGSLEQYF
TRBV7-9	TRBD2	CASSLISGRKGNYEQYF
TRBV10-2	.	CASSESWSGRPYYNEQFF
TRBV3-1/TRBV3-2	.	CASSQSTGMTPLHF
TRBV3-1/TRBV3-2	TRBD1	CASSLGTVNQPQHF
TRBV4-1	.	CASSQVSGSNYGYTF
TRBV7-9	TRBD1	CASSLTGTDNSPLHF
TRBV6-5	.	CASKAGREQYF
TRBV29-1	TRBD1	CSVTTGTETQYF
TRBV7-9	TRBD2	CASSLESGGAYNEQFF
TRBV5-8	.	CASNWRQLLNYGYTF
TRBV4-1	.	CASSQGVLTGPYGYTF
TRBV27	.	CASSGISSGNTIYF
TRBV28	.	CASSPHTGANYGYTF